The TCR beta chain under discussion was sequenced for a study of T cells in Graves' hyperthyroidism and ophthalmopathy. Study observations and caveats: Blood samples included most of the expanded thyroid clonotypes exceeding 0.001. The authors' 13 V-J model separated ophthalmopathy from stable hyperthyroidism.

Fresh peripheral blood, approximately 9.7 ml, was the source of the PBMCs. The CDR3 loop spans 15 amino acids. Per germline, CDR1 KGHDR and CDR2 SFDVKD. V was cut by 8 bases and J by 0 bases, with 13 bases left in between. RNA transcripts gave rise to amplified TCR beta CDR3 regions. The TCR CDR3 was amplified in a first-round RT-PCR using the HTBI primer set. TCRdb re-called the multiplex PCR reads through MiXCR, storing one row per CDR3 protein. The sample records hundreds of thousands of distinct CDR3 sequences, 14% to 15% being singletons. The sample holds many counts of this clonotype. Antigen unknown.

The chain has TRBV24-1 and TRBJ2-1; D possibly corresponds to TRBD1 (6 bases). Sequencing input: blood. The clonotype was recovered from a man younger than 30 with Graves' ophthalmopathy. DNA of the CDR3: TGTGCCACCACCGGCCGGGACAACTCCTACAATGAGCAGTTCTTC. Residues: CATTGRDNSYNEQFF.